Sequencing of this TCR beta chain was carried out in a study of molecular identifiers for immune sequencing clone quantification. Germline assignment: CDR1 LNHDA and CDR2 SQIVND (reference sequence). The length of the CDR3 is 15 residues. V was pared by 9 bases and J by 8 bases, with 10 bases of the junction left unmatched. TCRdb reprocessed the PCR reads via MiXCR and lists one record per CDR3 protein. There are about 640,000 distinct CDR3 sequences in the sample; roughly 21% occur only once, and roughly 0.9% lies in the top ten. The table lists this clonotype with many counts. The rearrangement uses TRBV19 and TRBJ2-2; 12 bases are shared with TRBD2. The sequence derives from a human donor in good health. Some libraries in this study had Jurkat cell RNA spiked in. Sequencing was done on a sample of naive CD8+ T cells from blood, with Jurkat cell RNA spiked in. As to subset: FACS-sorted CD8+CD4-CCR7+CD45RA+ naive T cells. The CDR3 DNA follows: TGTGCCAGCACTCCGACTAGCGGGAGCTATGGGGAGCTGTTTTTT. Protein: CASTPTSGSYGELFF.